This record covers a single T cell receptor beta chain. The data are from a study of blood T cell repertoires in COVID-19. Overall study context: There were acute and convalescent COVID-19 samples, and they came from the United States, Italy and Spain.

Patients from Seattle were sampled longitudinally, starting during active infection. In the source study's methods: Amplification of reference gene primers provided the estimated nucleated cell counts. Clones were read by immunoSEQ multiplex PCR, and TCRdb kept only the in-frame ones, dropping some. Clone size and the V and J calls come from that table; the DNA yielded D and trimming. The repertoire includes approximately 350,000 clones, roughly 90% of them detected once, and around 2.8% sits in the top ten. V lost 4 bases and J lost 8; bases outside the gene matches: 6. The CDR3 runs to 14 residues. CDR1 is SEHNR, CDR2 FQNEAQ, per germline (reference sequence).

The TCR sequence derives from a woman aged 30 to 39 with COVID-19, enrolled during active disease. The chain has TRBV7-9 and TRBJ1-4, with TRBD1 matching over 8 bases. Sequenced: peripheral blood. The chain's CDR3 is CASSSTTGAEKLFF. Here the CDR3 DNA reads TGTGCCAGCAGCTCGACGACAGGGGCGGAAAAACTGTTTTTT.